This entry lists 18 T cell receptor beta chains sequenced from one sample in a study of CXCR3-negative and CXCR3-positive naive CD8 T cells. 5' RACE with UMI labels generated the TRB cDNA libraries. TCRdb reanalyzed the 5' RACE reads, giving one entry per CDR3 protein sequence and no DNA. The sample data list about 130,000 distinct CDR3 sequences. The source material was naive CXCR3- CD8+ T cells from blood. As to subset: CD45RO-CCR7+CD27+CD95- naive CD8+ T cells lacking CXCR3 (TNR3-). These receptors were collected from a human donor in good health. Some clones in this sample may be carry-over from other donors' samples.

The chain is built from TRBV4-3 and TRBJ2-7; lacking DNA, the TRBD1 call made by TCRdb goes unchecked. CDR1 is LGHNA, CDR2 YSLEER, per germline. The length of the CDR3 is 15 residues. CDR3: CASSLGTLSSYEQYF.

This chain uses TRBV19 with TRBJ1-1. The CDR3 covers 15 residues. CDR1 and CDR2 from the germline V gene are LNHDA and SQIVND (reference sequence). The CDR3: CASTPPYSSNTEAFF.

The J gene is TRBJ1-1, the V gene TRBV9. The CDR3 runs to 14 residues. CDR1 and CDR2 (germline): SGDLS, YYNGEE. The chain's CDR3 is CASSVGGGRPEAFF.

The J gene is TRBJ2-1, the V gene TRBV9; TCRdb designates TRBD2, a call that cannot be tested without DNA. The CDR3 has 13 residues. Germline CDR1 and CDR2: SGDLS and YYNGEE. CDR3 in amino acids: CASRSSGRGEQFF.

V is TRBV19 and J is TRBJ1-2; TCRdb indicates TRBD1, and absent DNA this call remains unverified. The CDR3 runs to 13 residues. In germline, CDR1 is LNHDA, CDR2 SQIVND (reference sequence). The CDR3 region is CASSIAGDRGYTF.

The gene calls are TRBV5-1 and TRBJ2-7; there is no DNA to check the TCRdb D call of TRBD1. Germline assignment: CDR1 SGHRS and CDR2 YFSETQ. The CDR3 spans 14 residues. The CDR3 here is CASSYRDRPYEQYF. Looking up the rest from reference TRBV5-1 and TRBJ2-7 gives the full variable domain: KAGVTQTPRYLIKTRGQQVTLSCSPISGHRSVSWYQQTPGQGLQFLFEYFSETQRNKGNFPGRFSGRQFSNSRSEMNVSTLELGDSALYLCASSYRDRPYEQYFGPGTRLTVT.

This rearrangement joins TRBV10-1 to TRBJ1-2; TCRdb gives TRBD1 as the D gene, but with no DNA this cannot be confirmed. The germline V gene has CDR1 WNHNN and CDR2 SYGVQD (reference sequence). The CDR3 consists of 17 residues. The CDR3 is CASPRGDSAPTNYGYTF.

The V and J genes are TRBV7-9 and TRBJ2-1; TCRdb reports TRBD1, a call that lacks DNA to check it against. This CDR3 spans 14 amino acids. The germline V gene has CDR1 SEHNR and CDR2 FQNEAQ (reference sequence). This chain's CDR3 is CASSPPYPPKEQFF.

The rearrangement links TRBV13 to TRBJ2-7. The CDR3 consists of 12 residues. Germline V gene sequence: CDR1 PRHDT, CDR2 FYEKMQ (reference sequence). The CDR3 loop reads CASSPRHGEQYF.

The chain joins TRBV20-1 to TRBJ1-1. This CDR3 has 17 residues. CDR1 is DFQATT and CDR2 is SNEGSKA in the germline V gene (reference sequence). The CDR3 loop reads CSARDELSGGKVGEAFF.

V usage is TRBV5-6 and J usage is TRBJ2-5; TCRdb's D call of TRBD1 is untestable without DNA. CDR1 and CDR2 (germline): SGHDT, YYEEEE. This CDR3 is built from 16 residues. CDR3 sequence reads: CASSLIRGGPQETQYF.

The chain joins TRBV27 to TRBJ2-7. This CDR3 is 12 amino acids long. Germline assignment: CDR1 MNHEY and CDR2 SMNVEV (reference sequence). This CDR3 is CASSSFSYEQYF.

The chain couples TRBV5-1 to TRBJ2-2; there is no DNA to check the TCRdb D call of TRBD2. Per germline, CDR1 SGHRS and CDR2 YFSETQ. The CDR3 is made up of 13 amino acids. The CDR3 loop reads CASSFEGPGELFF.

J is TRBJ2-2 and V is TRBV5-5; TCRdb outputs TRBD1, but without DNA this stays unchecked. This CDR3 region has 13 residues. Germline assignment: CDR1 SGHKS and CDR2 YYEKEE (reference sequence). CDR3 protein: CASSPQGSGELFF.

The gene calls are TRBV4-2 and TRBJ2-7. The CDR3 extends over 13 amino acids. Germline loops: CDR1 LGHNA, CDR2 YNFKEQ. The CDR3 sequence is CASSHAYSYEQYF.

CDR3 region: CASSSPGQGAMWEQYF. The V call is TRBV7-8, the J call TRBJ2-7; TCRdb's assignment of TRBD1 cannot be checked, as there is no DNA. CDR1 and CDR2 (germline): SGHVS, FQNEAQ. The CDR3 length is 16 residues. The variable domain in full, completed from reference TRBV7-8 and TRBJ2-7, reads GAGVSQSPRYKVAKRGQDVALRCDPISGHVSLFWYQQALGQGPEFLTYFQNEAQLDKSGLPSDRFFAERPEGSVSTLKIQRTQQEDSAVYLCASSSPGQGAMWEQYFGPGTRLTVT.

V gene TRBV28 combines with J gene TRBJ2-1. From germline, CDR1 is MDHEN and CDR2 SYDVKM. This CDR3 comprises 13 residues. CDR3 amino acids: CASSIGSYNEQFF. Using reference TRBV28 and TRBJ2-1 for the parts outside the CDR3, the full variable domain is DVKVTQSSRYLVKRTGEKVFLECVQDMDHENMFWYRQDPGLGLRLIYFSYDVKMKEKGDIPEGYSVSREKKERFSLILESASTNQTSMYLCASSIGSYNEQFFGPGTRLTVL.

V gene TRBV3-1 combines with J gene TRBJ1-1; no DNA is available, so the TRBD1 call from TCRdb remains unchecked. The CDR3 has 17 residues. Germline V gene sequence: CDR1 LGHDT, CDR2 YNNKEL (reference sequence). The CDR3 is CASSQVFAGVGGTEAFF. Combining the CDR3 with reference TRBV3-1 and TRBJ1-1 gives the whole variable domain DTAVSQTPKYLVTQMGNDKSIKCEQNLGHDTMYWYKQDSKKFLKIMFSYNNKELIINETVPNRFSPKSPDKAHLNLHINSLELGDSAVYFCASSQVFAGVGGTEAFFGQGTRLTVV.